The 21 T cell receptor beta chains given below trace back to one sample, sequenced in a study of blood T cell repertoires in COVID-19 (dated by TCRdb to 2018 to 2021). The receptor library was made with the immunoSEQ multiplex PCR assay. Here the immuneACCESS table is served through TCRdb, limited to in-frame sequences with V and J called. Missing clones are a known gap in these copies; in checked studies unresolved V genes cover under half, and the rest lacks a known reason. The sample contains about 68,000 clones, 91% of them found a single time. More than 5.5% of the sample goes to the ten largest clones. The sample consisted of peripheral blood. Every receptor here comes from a man between 40 and 49 years old with COVID-19, enrolled during active disease.

This rearrangement joins TRBV4-1 to TRBJ1-4, with D perhaps matching TRBD1 (6 bases). V was trimmed by 4 bases and J by 11 bases, leaving 20 bases between them. Germline V gene sequence: CDR1 MGHRA, CDR2 YSYEKL. The CDR3 totals 15 residues. The CDR3 sequence: CASSPPTGHVGKLFF. The CDR3 bases are TGCGCCAGCAGCCCGCCTACGGGACATGTGGGGAAACTGTTTTTT.

This chain links TRBV30 with TRBJ1-1; TRBD1 matches at 7 bases. V gave up 3 bases and J gave up 3 bases; unmatched junction bases: 4. Germline CDR1 is GTSNPN and CDR2 is SVGIG (reference sequence). The CDR3 runs to 13 residues. This CDR3 is CAWRFTGDTEAFF. In nucleotides, the CDR3 is TGTGCCTGGAGGTTTACAGGGGACACTGAAGCTTTCTTT.

As DNA, the CDR3 is TGTGCCAGCAGTTTAGGACTAGCCGGGGAGCTGTTTTTT. Protein product: CASSLGLAGELFF. The chain carries TRBV12-3 or TRBV12-4 and TRBJ2-2; D is possibly TRBD2 (6 bases). V was pared by 1 base and J by 6 bases, with 6 bases between. The CDR3 sequence is 13 residues long.

The V gene is TRBV19, the J gene TRBJ1-2, with 7 nucleotides matching TRBD1. This CDR3 is 16 amino acids long. J lost 4 bases, V lost 3 bases, and 11 bases had no gene match. Germline loops: CDR1 LNHDA, CDR2 SQIVND (reference sequence). Here the CDR3 DNA reads TGTGCCAGTAGTATTCTCAGGACAGGACGATCCTATGGCTACACCTTC. It is translated as CASSILRTGRSYGYTF. The full variable domain, with the rest looked up from reference TRBV19 and TRBJ1-2, is DGGITQSPKYLFRKEGQNVTLSCEQNLNHDAMYWYRQDPGQGLRLIYYSQIVNDFQKGDIAEGYSVSREKKESFPLTVTSAQKNPTAFYLCASSILRTGRSYGYTFGSGTRLTVV.

The chain links TRBV2 to TRBJ2-3; 7 nucleotides line up with TRBD1. The trim removed 8 bases at V and 6 bases at J, leaving 11 bases unmatched. Germline lookup yields CDR1 SNHLY and CDR2 FYNNEI. The CDR3 is 14 amino acids. The CDR3 loop is CASEEQGNGDTQYF. The CDR3 coding sequence is TGTGCCAGCGAAGAACAGGGGAATGGGGATACGCAGTATTTT.

The chain couples TRBV5-5 to TRBJ2-3; D not certain. Trimming left V 4 bases short and J 0 bases short, with 6 bases between. This CDR3 is 13 amino acids long. Germline lookup yields CDR1 SGHKS and CDR2 YYEKEE (reference sequence). The CDR3 reads CASSLTSTDTQYF. The CDR3 DNA is TGTGCCAGCAGCCTGACTAGCACAGATACGCAGTATTTT.

The chain is built from TRBV12-3 or TRBV12-4 and TRBJ2-7; 7 positions match TRBD2. This CDR3 contains 13 residues. V was pared by 1 base and J by 9 bases, with 6 bases of the junction left unmatched. This chain's CDR3 is CASSLEIPGGQYF. The CDR3, as DNA: TGTGCCAGCAGTTTAGAGATCCCGGGGGGGCAGTACTTC.

The DNA of the CDR3 is TGTGCCAGCAGTTCCGGGTTAAACACCGGGGAGCTGTTTTTT. Its translation is CASSSGLNTGELFF. The chain couples TRBV28 to TRBJ2-2; the D is unclear. Germline V lookup: CDR1 MDHEN, CDR2 SYDVKM. V was clipped by 4 bases and J by 2 bases, with 8 bases between them. The length of the CDR3 is 14 residues.

V usage is TRBV5-1 and J usage is TRBJ1-2; D is unresolved. V was pared by 0 bases and J by 4 bases, with 16 bases between. CDR1 and CDR2 (germline): SGHRS, YFSETQ. This CDR3 spans 16 amino acids. CDR3 sequence: CASSLAGFPDGYGYTF. The DNA for the CDR3 is TGCGCCAGCAGCTTGGCCGGTTTCCCCGATGGCTATGGCTACACCTTC.

The chain couples TRBV6-5 to TRBJ2-3; 7 bases line up with TRBD1. The CDR3 is made up of 15 amino acids. In germline, CDR1 is MNHEY, CDR2 SVGAGI. V gave up 5 bases and J gave up 1 base; unmatched junction bases: 6. The CDR3 region is CASSNQGVGTDTQYF. The CDR3 nucleotides read TGTGCCAGCAGTAATCAGGGGGTAGGCACAGATACGCAGTATTTT.

J is TRBJ2-3 and V is TRBV7-3; TRBD2 is a possible D gene (5 bases). Germline V gene lookup returns CDR1 SGHTA and CDR2 FQGTGA. V lost 5 bases, J lost 2 bases, and 14 bases lay in between. This CDR3 comprises 15 residues. CDR3 in DNA: TGTGCCAGCAGCCTCGGAGGTGGGGTCACAGATACGCAGTATTTT. Encoded protein: CASSLGGGVTDTQYF.

The chain uses TRBV7-6 and TRBJ2-6; weak D call: TRBD1 (6 bases). CDR1 SGHVS and CDR2 FNYEAQ come from the germline V gene. Trimming removed 5 bases from V and 2 bases from J, with 16 bases in between. CDR3 length: 17 amino acids. CDR3 in amino acids: CASSQIQGNPGANVLTF. The CDR3 DNA is TGTGCCAGCAGCCAAATTCAGGGGAACCCTGGGGCCAACGTCCTGACTTTC.

The CDR3 coding sequence is TGTGCCAGTAGTAATTTGGGACAGGGAAGAGCTAACTATGGCTACACCTTC. Its translation is CASSNLGQGRANYGYTF. J is TRBJ1-2 and V is TRBV19; 9 bases align to TRBD1. The CDR3 spans 17 residues. CDR1 LNHDA and CDR2 SQIVND come from the germline V gene (reference sequence). V gave up 4 bases and J gave up 0 bases; unmatched junction bases: 9.

The CDR3 DNA reads as TGCGCCAGCAGCTCCTCCGGGACAGTTTACGAGCAGTACTTC. This codes for CASSSSGTVYEQYF. V is TRBV5-1 and J is TRBJ2-7; 7 bases agree with TRBD1. The CDR3 covers 14 residues. CDR1 is SGHRS and CDR2 is YFSETQ in the germline V gene. V gave up 3 bases and J gave up 4 bases; unmatched junction bases: 7.

This clone has a single count. The chain is built from TRBV7-9 and TRBJ2-7; no clear D. This CDR3 is 11 amino acids long. The germline CDR1 and CDR2 sequences are SEHNR and FQNEAQ (reference sequence). V lost 3 bases and J 4 bases, leaving 4 bases between the germline ends. CDR3 loop: CASSFRYEQYF. CDR3 DNA: TGTGCCAGCAGCTTCAGGTACGAGCAGTACTTC.

This chain connects TRBV5-1 to TRBJ1-1; a possible D gene is TRBD1 (6 bases). The germline CDR1 and CDR2 sequences are SGHRS and YFSETQ. CDR3 length equals 15 residues. The V gene lost 4 bases and the J gene lost 8 bases, with 21 bases spanning the gap. The CDR3 is CASSPPSTYREEAFF. For the CDR3, the DNA is TGCGCCAGCAGCCCACCAAGTACTTACAGGGAGGAAGCTTTCTTT.

The chain has TRBV5-6 and TRBJ2-1; TRBD1 agrees at 10 bases. Looked up from germline, CDR1 is SGHDT and CDR2 is YYEEEE. The CDR3 is 17 residues long. V shed 4 bases, J shed 4 bases, and the junction held 11 bases outside the gene matches. The CDR3 reads CASSTRRDRGVYNEQFF. The CDR3 DNA follows: TGTGCCAGCAGCACCCGCCGGGACAGGGGTGTTTACAATGAGCAGTTCTTC.

The CDR3 here is CASSQGGRVGSYEQYF. CDR3 coding DNA: TGCGCCAGCAGCCAAGGGGGCAGGGTCGGTTCCTACGAGCAGTACTTC. The rearrangement links TRBV4-1 to TRBJ2-7; tentatively, D is TRBD1 (5 bases). The germline CDR1 and CDR2 sequences are MGHRA and YSYEKL. The germline V and J ends were trimmed by 1 base and 1 base, with 14 bases remaining between them. This CDR3 is built from 16 residues.

The chain has TRBV4-2 and TRBJ2-3; weak D call: TRBD1 (5 bases). Germline V lookup: CDR1 LGHNA, CDR2 YNFKEQ. CDR3 length: 15 residues. V lost 0 bases and J 4 bases, leaving 11 bases between the germline ends. The CDR3 sequence is CASSQDIDSADTQYF. In nucleotides, the CDR3 is TGTGCCAGCAGCCAAGATATAGACAGCGCAGATACGCAGTATTTT.

The genes are TRBV30 and TRBJ1-2, with D uncertain. The CDR3 has 21 residues. V gave up 2 bases and J gave up 1 base, with 32 bases separating them. Germline V gene data show CDR1 as GTSNPN and CDR2 as SVGIG (reference sequence). The CDR3 bases are TGTGCCTGGAGTACACTTTCCTCCTCGCGAGGCTGGTCATCACGTAACTATGGCTACACCTTC. It codes for CAWSTLSSSRGWSSRNYGYTF.

V and J are TRBV20-1 and TRBJ2-1, with no clear D. The CDR3 length is 15 residues. Trimming shortened V by 3 bases and J by 0 bases, and 12 bases separated the two germline ends. CDR1 is DFQATT and CDR2 is SNEGSKA in the germline V gene (reference sequence). This CDR3 is CSASVQIGSYNEQFF. In DNA form, the CDR3 reads TGCAGTGCTAGTGTACAGATAGGCTCCTACAATGAGCAGTTCTTC.